This T cell receptor (beta chain) was obtained from a study of control samples from healthy donors and cancer patients. V was pared by 0 bases and J by 6 bases, with 16 bases between. The CDR3 contains 15 residues. CDR1 SGHDT and CDR2 YYEEEE come from the germline V gene. Assay: immunoSEQ multiplex PCR; the TCRdb copy retains only in-frame clones and omits some. The sample holds over 75,000 clones, over 80% seen once. This sequence joins TRBV5-6 and TRBJ2-7; the D gene is possibly TRBD1 (5 bases). Sequencing used blood. This receptor was identified in a young man in good health. CDR3 sequence: CASSLGVQGFREQYF. CDR3 DNA sequence: TGTGCCAGCAGCTTGGGCGTCCAGGGATTCCGCGAGCAGTACTTC.